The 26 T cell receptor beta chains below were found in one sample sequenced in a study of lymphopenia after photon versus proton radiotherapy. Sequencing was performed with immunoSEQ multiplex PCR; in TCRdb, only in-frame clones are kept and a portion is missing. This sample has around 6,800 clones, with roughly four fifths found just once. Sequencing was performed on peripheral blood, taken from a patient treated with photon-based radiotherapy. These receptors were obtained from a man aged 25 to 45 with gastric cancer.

The chain's CDR3 is CASSLLSGSDTQYF. Here the CDR3 DNA reads TGTGCCAGCAGCTTACTGAGCGGGAGTGATACGCAGTATTTT. The V gene is TRBV7-3, the J gene TRBJ2-3; 8 positions match TRBD2. CDR1 is SGHTA and CDR2 is FQGTGA in the germline V gene. J was trimmed by 6 bases and V by 2 bases; bases with no gene match: 4. The CDR3 is made up of 14 amino acids.

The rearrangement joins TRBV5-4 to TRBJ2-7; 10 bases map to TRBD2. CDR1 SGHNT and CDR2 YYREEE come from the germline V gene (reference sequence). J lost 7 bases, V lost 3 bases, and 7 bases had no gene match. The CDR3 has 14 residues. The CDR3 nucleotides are TGTGCCAGCAGCTCGAGCGGGAGGGCCGAGGAGCAGTACTTC. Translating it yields CASSSSGRAEEQYF.

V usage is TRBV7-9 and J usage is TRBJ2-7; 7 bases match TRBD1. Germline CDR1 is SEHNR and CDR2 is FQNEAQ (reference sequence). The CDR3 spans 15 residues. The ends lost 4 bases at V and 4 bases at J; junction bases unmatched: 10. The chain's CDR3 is CASSSAGTAVYEQYF. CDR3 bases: TGTGCCAGCAGCTCCGCCGGGACAGCCGTATACGAGCAGTACTTC.

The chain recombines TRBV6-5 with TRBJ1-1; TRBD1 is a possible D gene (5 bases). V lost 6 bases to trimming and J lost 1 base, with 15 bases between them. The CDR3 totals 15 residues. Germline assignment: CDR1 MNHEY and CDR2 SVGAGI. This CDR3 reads CASRRPGLPNTEAFF. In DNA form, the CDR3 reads TGTGCCAGCAGACGACCGGGACTCCCGAACACTGAAGCTTTCTTT.

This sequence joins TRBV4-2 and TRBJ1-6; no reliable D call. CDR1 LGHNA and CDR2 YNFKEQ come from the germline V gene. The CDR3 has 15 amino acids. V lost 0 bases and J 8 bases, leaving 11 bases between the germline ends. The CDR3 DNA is TGTGCCAGCAGCCAAGACGGGCAGTATTATTCACCCCTCCACTTT. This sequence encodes CASSQDGQYYSPLHF.

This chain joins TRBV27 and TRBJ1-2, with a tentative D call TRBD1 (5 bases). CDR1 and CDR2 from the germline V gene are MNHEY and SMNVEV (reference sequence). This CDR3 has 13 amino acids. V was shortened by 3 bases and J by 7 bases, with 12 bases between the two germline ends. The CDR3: CASSFDRGSGYTF. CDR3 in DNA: TGTGCCAGCAGTTTCGACCGGGGGTCTGGCTACACCTTC.

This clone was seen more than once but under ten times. CDR3 bases: TGCAGTCTGGGACGGAAAAACATTCAGTACTTC. The encoded protein is CSLGRKNIQYF. The chain joins TRBV20-1 to TRBJ2-4; D may be TRBD1 or TRBD2 (5 bases each). The CDR3 is made up of 11 amino acids. The V end lost 8 bases, the J end lost 4 bases, and 9 bases lay between the germline ends. CDR1 and CDR2 from the germline V gene are DFQATT and SNEGSKA (reference sequence).

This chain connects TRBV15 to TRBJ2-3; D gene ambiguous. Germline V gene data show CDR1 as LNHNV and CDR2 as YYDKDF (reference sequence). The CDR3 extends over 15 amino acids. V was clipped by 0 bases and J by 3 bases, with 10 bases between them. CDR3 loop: CATSRDGLETDTQYF. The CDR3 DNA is TGTGCCACCAGCAGAGATGGGCTAGAAACAGATACGCAGTATTTT.

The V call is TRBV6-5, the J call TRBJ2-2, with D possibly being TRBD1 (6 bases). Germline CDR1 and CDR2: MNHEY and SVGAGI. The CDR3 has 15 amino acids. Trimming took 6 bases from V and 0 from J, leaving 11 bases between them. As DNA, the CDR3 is TGTGCCAGCAGGACAGGTTACCCGAACACCGGGGAGCTGTTTTTT. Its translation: CASRTGYPNTGELFF.

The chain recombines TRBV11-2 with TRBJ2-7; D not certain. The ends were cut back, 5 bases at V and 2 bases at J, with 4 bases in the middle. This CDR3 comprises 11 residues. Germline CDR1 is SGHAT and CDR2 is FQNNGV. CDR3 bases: TGTGCCAGCAGCCTCACCTACGAGCAGTACTTC. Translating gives CASSLTYEQYF.

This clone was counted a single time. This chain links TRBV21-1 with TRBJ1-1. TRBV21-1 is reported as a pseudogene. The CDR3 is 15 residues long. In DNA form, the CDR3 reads TGTGCCAGCAGCAGGGCCAGGGAGGTGAACACTGAAGCTTTCTTT. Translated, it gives CASSRAREVNTEAFF.

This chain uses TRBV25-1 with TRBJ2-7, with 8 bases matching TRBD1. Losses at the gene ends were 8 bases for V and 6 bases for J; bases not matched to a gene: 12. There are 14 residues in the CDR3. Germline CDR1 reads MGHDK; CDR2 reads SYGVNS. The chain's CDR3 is CASPAGQGASEQYF. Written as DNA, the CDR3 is TGTGCCAGCCCTGCCGGGCAGGGGGCGAGCGAGCAGTACTTC.

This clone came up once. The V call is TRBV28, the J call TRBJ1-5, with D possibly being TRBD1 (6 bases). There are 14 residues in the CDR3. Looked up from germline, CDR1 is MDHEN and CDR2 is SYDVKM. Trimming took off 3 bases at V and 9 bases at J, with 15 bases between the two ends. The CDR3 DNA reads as TGTGCCAGCAGTTTCACGGGGGGGGGCGGGCCCCAGCATTTT. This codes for CASSFTGGGGPQHF.

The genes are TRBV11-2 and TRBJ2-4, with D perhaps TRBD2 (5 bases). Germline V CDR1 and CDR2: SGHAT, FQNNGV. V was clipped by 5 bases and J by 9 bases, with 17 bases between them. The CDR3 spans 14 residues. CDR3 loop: CASSQGEGRGIQYF. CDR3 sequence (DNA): TGTGCCAGCAGCCAAGGCGAGGGCCGTGGCATTCAGTACTTC.

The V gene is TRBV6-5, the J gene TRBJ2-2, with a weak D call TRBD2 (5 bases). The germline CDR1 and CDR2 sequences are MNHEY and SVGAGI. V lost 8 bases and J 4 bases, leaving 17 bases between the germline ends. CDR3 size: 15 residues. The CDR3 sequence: CASGGRTLGTGELFF. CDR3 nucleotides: TGTGCCAGCGGAGGACGGACCCTCGGCACCGGGGAGCTGTTTTTT.

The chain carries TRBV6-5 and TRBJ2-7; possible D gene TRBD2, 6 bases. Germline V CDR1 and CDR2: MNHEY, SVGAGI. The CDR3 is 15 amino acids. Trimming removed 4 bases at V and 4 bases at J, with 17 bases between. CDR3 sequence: CASSSGPPGEYEQYF. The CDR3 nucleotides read TGTGCCAGCAGTTCGGGACCGCCGGGGGAATACGAGCAGTACTTC.

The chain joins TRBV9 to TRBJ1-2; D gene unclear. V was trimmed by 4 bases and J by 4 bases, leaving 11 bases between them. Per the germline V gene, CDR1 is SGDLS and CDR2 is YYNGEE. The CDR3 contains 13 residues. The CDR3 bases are TGTGCCAGCAGCATCGACCGGTCCTATGGCTACACCTTC. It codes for CASSIDRSYGYTF.

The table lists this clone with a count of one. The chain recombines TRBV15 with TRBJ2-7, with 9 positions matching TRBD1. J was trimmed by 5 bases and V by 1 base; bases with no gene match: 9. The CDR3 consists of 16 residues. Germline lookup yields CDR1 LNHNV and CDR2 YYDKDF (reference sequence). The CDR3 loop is CATSRAAGTGRNEQYF. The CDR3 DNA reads TGTGCCACCAGCAGAGCCGCCGGGACAGGGAGAAACGAGCAGTACTTC.

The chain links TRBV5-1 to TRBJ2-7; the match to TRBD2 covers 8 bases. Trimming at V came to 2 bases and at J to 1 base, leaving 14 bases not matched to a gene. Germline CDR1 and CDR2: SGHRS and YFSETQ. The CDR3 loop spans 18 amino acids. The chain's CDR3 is CASSLPAGVVKGSYEQYF. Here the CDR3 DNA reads TGCGCCAGCAGCTTACCAGCGGGAGTAGTGAAAGGTTCCTACGAGCAGTACTTC.

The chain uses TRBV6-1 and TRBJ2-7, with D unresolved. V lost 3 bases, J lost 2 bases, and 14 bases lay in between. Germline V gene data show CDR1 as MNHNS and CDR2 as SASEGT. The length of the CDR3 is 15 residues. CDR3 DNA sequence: TGTGCCAGCAGTGATTTGCGTCCCGCAACCTACGAGCAGTACTTC. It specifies CASSDLRPATYEQYF.

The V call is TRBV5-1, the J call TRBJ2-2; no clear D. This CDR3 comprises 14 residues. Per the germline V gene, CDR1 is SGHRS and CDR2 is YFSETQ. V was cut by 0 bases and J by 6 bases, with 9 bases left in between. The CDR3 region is CASSLGEFAGELFF. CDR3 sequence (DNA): TGCGCCAGCAGCTTGGGTGAATTCGCCGGGGAGCTGTTTTTT.

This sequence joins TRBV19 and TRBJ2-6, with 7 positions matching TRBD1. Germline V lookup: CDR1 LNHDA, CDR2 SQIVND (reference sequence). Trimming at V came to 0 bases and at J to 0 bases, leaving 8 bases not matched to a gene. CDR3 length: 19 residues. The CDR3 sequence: CASSIDTGARGSGANVLTF. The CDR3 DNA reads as TGTGCCAGTAGTATAGATACAGGGGCCCGTGGCTCTGGGGCCAACGTCCTGACTTTC.

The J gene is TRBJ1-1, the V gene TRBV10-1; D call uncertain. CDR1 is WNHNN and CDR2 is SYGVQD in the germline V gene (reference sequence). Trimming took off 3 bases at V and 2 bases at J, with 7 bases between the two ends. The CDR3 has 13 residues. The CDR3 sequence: CASSDEKNTEAFF. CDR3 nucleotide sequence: TGCGCCAGCAGTGATGAGAAAAACACTGAAGCTTTCTTT.

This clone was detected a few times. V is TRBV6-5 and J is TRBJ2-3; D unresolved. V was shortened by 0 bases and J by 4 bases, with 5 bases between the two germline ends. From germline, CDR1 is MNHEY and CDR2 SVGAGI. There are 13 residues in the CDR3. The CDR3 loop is CASSYSQSDTQYF. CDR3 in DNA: TGTGCCAGCAGTTACTCTCAATCAGATACGCAGTATTTT.

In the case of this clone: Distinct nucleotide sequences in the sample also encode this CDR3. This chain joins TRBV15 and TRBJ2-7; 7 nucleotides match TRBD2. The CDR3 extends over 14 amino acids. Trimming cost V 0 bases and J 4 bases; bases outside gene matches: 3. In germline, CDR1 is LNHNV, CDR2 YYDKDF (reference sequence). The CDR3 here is CATSREGREYEQYF. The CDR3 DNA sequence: TGTGCCACCAGCAGAGAAGGGAGGGAGTACGAGCAGTACTTC.

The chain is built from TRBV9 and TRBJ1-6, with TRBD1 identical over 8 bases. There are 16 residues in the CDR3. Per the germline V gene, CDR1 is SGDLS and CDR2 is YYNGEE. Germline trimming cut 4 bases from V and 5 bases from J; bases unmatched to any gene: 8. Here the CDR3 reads CASSPRTGSHNSPLHF. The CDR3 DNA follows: TGTGCCAGCAGCCCACGGACAGGGTCTCATAATTCACCCCTCCACTTT.